The subject of this entry is one TCR beta chain. This record belongs to a study of blood T cell repertoires in COVID-19. The overall study: Acute-phase and convalescent COVID-19 samples originated in the United States, Italy and Spain.

Participant-reported clinical history was the basis for cohort assignment. TCRdb's copy holds only in-frame clones and misses some; the assay was immunoSEQ multiplex PCR. Here the sample spans roughly 200,000 clones, roughly 87% being singletons. The CDR3 has 14 amino acids. The trim removed 3 bases at V and 6 bases at J, leaving 5 bases unmatched. In germline, CDR1 is MNHEY, CDR2 SMNVEV (reference sequence). The sample taken for sequencing was PBMCs or T cells enriched from blood (not recorded which). J is TRBJ1-5 and V is TRBV27, with 7 bases aligning to TRBD1. This TCR derives from a woman in her twenties or thirties who had recovered from COVID-19. CDR3 sequence (DNA): TGTGCCAGCAGTTTCATACAGGGGATTCAGCCCCAGCATTTT. This sequence encodes CASSFIQGIQPQHF.